This T cell receptor beta chain was captured in a study of T cells after yellow fever vaccination. Study overall: Fractions of low cell number were prepared using SMART-Seq v4 Ultra Low Input.

By 5'RACE template switching, TCR cDNA was produced, with a universal primer site and UMIs added in the process. TCRdb used MiXCR to reprocess the 5' RACE reads, holding one entry per CDR3 protein. Here the sample spans 300,000 to 350,000 distinct CDR3 sequences, approximately 8% being singletons. The CDR3 has 15 amino acids. Germline V gives CDR1 SGHAT, CDR2 FQDESV (reference sequence). J was trimmed by 2 bases and V by 5 bases; bases with no gene match: 6. This clonotype appeared a few times. Its antigen is undetermined. Study-wide points: By day 5 rather than day 15, the secondary response had peaked, though it was weaker.

Sequencing used PBMCs, obtained roughly 46 days after the first yellow fever vaccination. The chain recombines TRBV11-1 with TRBJ2-1, with 7 bases identical to TRBD2. The sequence was collected from a man younger than 35 who received the YFV17D yellow fever vaccine. The CDR3 sequence is CASSHTSAAYNEQFF. The CDR3 DNA reads TGTGCCAGCAGCCATACTAGCGCGGCCTACAATGAGCAGTTCTTC.